The clone carrying this TCR beta chain was counted a few times. The antigen is not known. Germline lookup yields CDR1 SGHDT and CDR2 YYEEEE. V lost 4 bases, J lost 3 bases, and 9 bases stayed unmatched. The CDR3 covers 17 residues. These data come from a study of T cell repertoires in cytomegalovirus infection. Study-wide background: Through public TCR beta signatures, both CMV infection and matching HLA type were indicated.

MiXCR, applied by TCRdb to the reads, yields one record per CDR3 protein. The data contain 200,000 or so distinct CDR3 sequences, 28% of them seen just once; the ten biggest clones take up 30% to 40%. Study-level findings and limits: Dominating the ex vivo response were HLA-C-restricted CMV-specific TCR beta clonotypes. People with CMV and the relevant HLA were identified by cumulative public TCR beta family frequency.

The chain combines TRBV5-6 with TRBJ2-1; TRBD2 matches 11 bases. The sequencing sample was made of PBMCs. This TCR was sampled from a human donor in good health (CMV status not recorded). Some clones in this sample may be carry-over from other donors' samples. The CDR3 nucleotides read TGTGCCAGCAGCCATCGTCGACTAGCGGGGAACTACAATGAGCAGTTCTTC. Amino acids: CASSHRRLAGNYNEQFF.